What follows are 3 T cell receptor beta chains derived from one specimen sequenced in a study of T cells in localized non-small cell lung cancer. The data were produced by immunoSEQ multiplex PCR, yet TCRdb's version contains in-frame clones alone and is incomplete. In the table there are almost 20,000 clones, about 91% of which are singletons. The source material was peripheral blood, sampled before any cancer treatment. Receptors were obtained from a man between 40 and 70 years old with stage I lung adenocarcinoma.

The rearrangement links TRBV7-2 to TRBJ2-4, with 7 bases lining up with TRBD2. The germline gives CDR1 SGHTA, CDR2 FQGNSA. Trimming removed 3 bases from V and 2 bases from J; junction bases left unmatched: 13. The length of the CDR3 is 18 residues. CDR3 sequence: CASSFPISGVVSKNIQYF. The DNA of the CDR3 is TGTGCCAGCAGCTTCCCGATCAGCGGGGTAGTATCCAAAAACATTCAGTACTTC.

The chain carries TRBV18 and TRBJ1-1; D gene unclear. The germline V gene has CDR1 KGHSH and CDR2 LQKENI. With 4 bases removed from V and 8 bases from J, the gap between germline ends came to 11 bases. The length of the CDR3 is 12 residues. In nucleotides, the CDR3 is TGTGCCAGCTCACGTTCTGGGGTGGAAGCTTTCTTT. Its protein product is CASSRSGVEAFF.

J is TRBJ2-3 and V is TRBV7-3; 14 bases match TRBD2. V trimming: 5 bases; J trimming: 4 bases; junction bases outside the gene matches: 5. CDR1 and CDR2 (germline): SGHTA, FQGTGA. This CDR3 spans 16 amino acids. The CDR3, as DNA: TGTGCCAGCAGCGACGGACTAGCGGGAGGTGCAGATACGCAGTATTTT. Translation gives CASSDGLAGGADTQYF.